The 26 T cell receptor beta chains in this list originate from one sample, sequenced in a study of blood T cell repertoires in COVID-19. Clones were read by immunoSEQ multiplex PCR, and TCRdb kept only the in-frame ones, dropping some. Seen here are about 190,000 clones, roughly 87% observed once, and the top ten hold around 6.3%. The sample comprised peripheral blood. All receptors come from a woman aged 40 to 50 with acute or convalescent COVID-19.

The chain links TRBV29-1 to TRBJ1-1; D is uncertain. V lost 4 bases to trimming and J lost 0 bases, with 6 bases between them. Germline-derived CDR1 and CDR2 are SQVTM and ANQGSEA. The CDR3 runs to 12 residues. Written as DNA, the CDR3 is TGCAGCGTTGCTACAGTGAACACTGAAGCTTTCTTT. Protein: CSVATVNTEAFF.

The chain recombines TRBV6-5 with TRBJ2-1; D possibly corresponds to TRBD1 (5 bases). The CDR3 runs to 12 residues. Trimming pared 10 bases from V and 10 bases from J, leaving 17 bases between. The V gene's germline CDR1 is MNHEY and CDR2 SVGAGI. CDR3 amino acids: CATRAASGEQFF. The CDR3 nucleotides are TGTGCCACCAGGGCTGCTTCCGGGGAGCAGTTCTTC.

In nucleotides, the CDR3 is TGTGCCAGCTCCATTAGCGGCCATGGGAGCAATGAGCAGTTCTTC. Its protein is CASSISGHGSNEQFF. The chain has TRBV7-6 and TRBJ2-1, with D possibly TRBD2 on 6 matching bases. The V end was cut by 8 bases, the J end by 6 bases, with 20 bases between. This CDR3 has 15 residues. Germline assignment: CDR1 SGHVS and CDR2 FNYEAQ.

The V call is TRBV20-1, the J call TRBJ1-6; 9 bases are a match to TRBD1. The CDR3 spans 16 residues. J lost 6 bases, V lost 3 bases, and 9 bases had no gene match. The V gene's germline CDR1 is DFQATT and CDR2 SNEGSKA (reference sequence). CDR3 nucleotide sequence: TGCAGTGCTAGTACAGGGGGCCGGAGGGGTAATTCACCCCTCCACTTT. The encoded protein is CSASTGGRRGNSPLHF.

This chain links TRBV5-4 with TRBJ1-4; no clear D. The V and J ends lost 0 bases and 10 bases respectively, with 19 bases between them. CDR3 size: 16 residues. The germline CDR1 and CDR2 sequences are SGHNT and YYREEE (reference sequence). Here the CDR3 DNA reads TGTGCCAGCAGCTTGGCCTGGGAGAGGCCCGTTGGAAAACTGTTTTTT. It yields the protein CASSLAWERPVGKLFF.

The chain combines TRBV4-1 with TRBJ2-1, with 8 bases aligning to TRBD2. Trimming took 1 base from V and 8 from J; bases not matched to a gene: 22. In germline, CDR1 is MGHRA, CDR2 YSYEKL. This CDR3 has 20 amino acids. The CDR3 region has the DNA TGCGCCAGCAGCCAAGGAACCTTTGATTCACGGTTAGCGGGAACATATGAGCAGTTCTTC. It encodes CASSQGTFDSRLAGTYEQFF.

This clone was observed a single time. The chain carries TRBV7-2 and TRBJ1-2, with TRBD1 identical over 8 bases. V shed 2 bases and J 10 bases; nucleotides not matched to a gene: 6. The CDR3 sequence is 13 residues long. Germline CDR1 and CDR2: SGHTA and FQGNSA. The CDR3 DNA reads TGTGCCAGCAGCTTAAACAGGGGGATGGTCTACACCTTC. Translated, it gives CASSLNRGMVYTF.

The CDR3 DNA sequence: TGTGCCAGCAGTCAGACAGGGGACGAGCAGTACTTC. Its translation is CASSQTGDEQYF. The chain couples TRBV6-5 to TRBJ2-7, with 8 bases matching TRBD1. The CDR3 has 12 residues. The V gene end was trimmed by 5 bases and the J gene end by 5 bases; junction bases not matched to a gene: 2. The V gene's germline CDR1 is MNHEY and CDR2 SVGAGI.

This clone was detected once. CDR3 loop: CASSNPVPGGTEAFF. In DNA, the CDR3 is TGTGCCAGCAGTAACCCCGTTCCGGGAGGGACTGAAGCTTTCTTT. The V gene is TRBV28, the J gene TRBJ1-1; D not resolved. CDR1 is MDHEN, CDR2 SYDVKM, per germline. The CDR3 has 15 residues. Trimming took 5 bases from V and 5 from J, leaving 18 bases between them.

This clone was counted once. The rearrangement uses TRBV28 and TRBJ2-7; TRBD2 matches 9 bases. V shed 2 bases and J 1 base; nucleotides not matched to a gene: 3. The germline gives CDR1 MDHEN, CDR2 SYDVKM. This CDR3 contains 15 residues. The DNA of the CDR3 is TGTGCCAGCAGTTTACGGCGGGGGGGGTCCTACGAGCAGTACTTC. Its protein is CASSLRRGGSYEQYF.

The chain recombines TRBV15 with TRBJ1-1; 8 bases map to TRBD1. V gave up 3 bases and J gave up 8 bases; unmatched junction bases: 11. Germline CDR1 LNHNV, CDR2 YYDKDF (reference sequence). CDR3 length equals 15 residues. For the CDR3, the DNA is TGTGCCACCAGCAGGATTGGGACAGGACCCACCGAAGCTTTCTTT. Its protein is CATSRIGTGPTEAFF.

The rearrangement uses TRBV5-6 and TRBJ2-7; 9 bases align to TRBD2. The V gene end was trimmed by 3 bases and the J gene end by 7 bases; junction bases not matched to a gene: 8. The length of the CDR3 is 14 residues. Looked up from germline, CDR1 is SGHDT and CDR2 is YYEEEE. CDR3: CASSSVAGDGEQYF. CDR3 in DNA: TGTGCCAGCAGCTCGGTAGCGGGGGATGGTGAGCAGTACTTC.

In regard to this clone: Mismatch with germline at one junction end may stem from a read error. The chain carries TRBV7-7 and TRBJ2-7; 7 nucleotides align to TRBD1. Germline V gene lookup returns CDR1 SSHAT and CDR2 FNYEAQ (reference sequence). The CDR3 runs 13 residues. The CDR3 protein is CASSSQTQGEQYF. In DNA form, the CDR3 reads TGTGCTAGCAGCTCACAAACACAGGGGGAGCAGTACTTC.

The chain has TRBV15 and TRBJ2-1, with D possibly matching TRBD2 (7 bases). The CDR3 runs 16 residues. V lost 5 bases and J 6 bases, leaving 20 bases between the germline ends. The germline CDR1 and CDR2 sequences are LNHNV and YYDKDF (reference sequence). CDR3: CATSWGPRGGPNEQFF. In DNA, the CDR3 is TGTGCCACCAGCTGGGGGCCTAGGGGGGGCCCCAATGAGCAGTTCTTC.

This rearrangement joins TRBV7-8 to TRBJ1-2; D is unresolved. Germline V lookup: CDR1 SGHVS, CDR2 FQNEAQ. V lost 1 base to trimming and J lost 2 bases, with 5 bases between them. CDR3 length: 13 amino acids. The CDR3 bases are TGTGCCAGCAGCTTAGGAGGCAACTATGGCTACACCTTC. This codes for CASSLGGNYGYTF. The full variable domain, rest sourced from reference TRBV7-8 and TRBJ1-2, is GAGVSQSPRYKVAKRGQDVALRCDPISGHVSLFWYQQALGQGPEFLTYFQNEAQLDKSGLPSDRFFAERPEGSVSTLKIQRTQQEDSAVYLCASSLGGNYGYTFGSGTRLTVV.

V is TRBV7-2 and J is TRBJ2-7, with 7 bases matching TRBD2. This CDR3 spans 13 amino acids. Germline trimming cut 5 bases from V and 2 bases from J; bases unmatched to any gene: 3. Germline values: CDR1 SGHTA, CDR2 FQGNSA. CDR3 sequence: CASSRGDAYEQYF. The CDR3 DNA is TGTGCCAGCAGCCGGGGGGATGCCTACGAGCAGTACTTC.

The table lists this clone with a count of one. The chain is built from TRBV28 and TRBJ1-3; 8 bases are shared with TRBD1. This CDR3 comprises 16 residues. The ends lost 5 bases at V and 0 bases at J; junction bases unmatched: 6. The V gene's germline CDR1 is MDHEN and CDR2 SYDVKM. The CDR3 coding sequence is TGTGCCAGCAGTCAGCAGGGGGCACGCTCTGGAAACACCATATATTTT. It specifies CASSQQGARSGNTIYF.

The chain combines TRBV11-3 with TRBJ2-2, with 7 nucleotides matching TRBD1. From germline, CDR1 is SGHNT and CDR2 YENEEA. The J segment lost 2 bases and the V segment lost 1 base, leaving 13 bases of the junction unmatched. This CDR3 is built from 19 residues. This chain's CDR3 is CASSLGFYGQELNTGELFF. CDR3 coding DNA: TGTGCCAGCAGCTTAGGATTTTACGGACAGGAGCTCAACACCGGGGAGCTGTTTTTT.

The chain carries TRBV6-1 and TRBJ2-5; D possibly corresponds to TRBD2 (6 bases). The V and J ends lost 2 bases and 2 bases respectively, with 9 bases between them. Germline CDR1 reads MNHNS; CDR2 reads SASEGT. The CDR3 covers 14 residues. CDR3 in amino acids: CASSEFGGQETQYF. CDR3 nucleotides: TGTGCCAGCAGTGAATTCGGGGGTCAAGAGACCCAGTACTTC.

The chain links TRBV5-1 to TRBJ1-2; 7 bases are shared with TRBD1. With V trimmed by 0 bases and J by 4 bases, 9 bases remained unmatched. The CDR3 spans 16 residues. CDR1 and CDR2 (germline): SGHRS, YFSETQ. The CDR3 DNA reads as TGCGCCAGCAGCTTGGCCCTGGGGACAGACATCTATGGCTACACCTTC. Protein sequence: CASSLALGTDIYGYTF. Using reference TRBV5-1 and TRBJ1-2 for the parts outside the CDR3, the full variable domain is KAGVTQTPRYLIKTRGQQVTLSCSPISGHRSVSWYQQTPGQGLQFLFEYFSETQRNKGNFPGRFSGRQFSNSRSEMNVSTLELGDSALYLCASSLALGTDIYGYTFGSGTRLTVV.

CDR3 in amino acids: CASSVGAAPGETQYF. In DNA form, the CDR3 reads TGTGCCAGCAGCGTGGGGGCCGCGCCCGGAGAGACCCAGTACTTC. The chain uses TRBV9 and TRBJ2-5, with D possibly being TRBD1 (6 bases). Trimming shortened V by 2 bases and J by 4 bases, and 15 bases separated the two germline ends. Germline V gene sequence: CDR1 SGDLS, CDR2 YYNGEE. The CDR3 loop spans 15 amino acids.

The sample holds a few counts of this clone. The chain has TRBV5-1 and TRBJ2-2; TRBD1 agrees at 8 bases. V shed 4 bases, J shed 3 bases, and the junction held 8 bases outside the gene matches. Germline V gene lookup returns CDR1 SGHRS and CDR2 YFSETQ. The CDR3 consists of 16 residues. The chain's CDR3 is CASSVDRVGDTGELFF. CDR3 nucleotides: TGCGCCAGCAGCGTGGACAGGGTCGGGGACACCGGGGAGCTGTTTTTT.

The chain has TRBV11-3 and TRBJ1-4; D gene ambiguous. There are 13 residues in the CDR3. The germline V gene encodes CDR1 SGHNT and CDR2 YENEEA. V dropped 0 bases and J dropped 8 bases, with 7 bases sitting between them. The CDR3 reads CASSLESLEKLFF. The CDR3 nucleotides read TGTGCCAGCAGCTTAGAGTCACTCGAAAAACTGTTTTTT.

The chain has TRBV10-3 and TRBJ1-1; D remains ambiguous. The CDR3 runs to 15 residues. Germline values: CDR1 ENHRY, CDR2 SYGVKD. V was trimmed by 2 bases and J by 4 bases, leaving 14 bases between them. The chain's CDR3 is CAISEQMGSGTEAFF. The DNA for the CDR3 is TGTGCCATCAGTGAGCAAATGGGGAGTGGCACTGAAGCTTTCTTT.

The rearrangement links TRBV30 to TRBJ2-3; D call uncertain. The CDR3 loop spans 17 amino acids. Trimming shortened V by 4 bases and J by 4 bases, and 24 bases separated the two germline ends. CDR1 is GTSNPN and CDR2 is SVGIG in the germline V gene (reference sequence). The CDR3 DNA reads as TGTGCCTGGACAAGCCCTGCTCTGGGCGTTTTTGCAGATACGCAGTATTTT. Protein sequence: CAWTSPALGVFADTQYF.

The genes are TRBV11-2 and TRBJ2-7; 9 nucleotides align to TRBD1. The CDR3 contains 17 residues. J gave up 4 bases and V 4 bases, and 14 bases lay outside the gene matches. Germline assignment: CDR1 SGHAT and CDR2 FQNNGV. CDR3 residues: CASSSIRPDRGRYEQYF. DNA of the CDR3: TGTGCCAGCAGCTCGATAAGACCGGACAGGGGAAGGTACGAGCAGTACTTC.